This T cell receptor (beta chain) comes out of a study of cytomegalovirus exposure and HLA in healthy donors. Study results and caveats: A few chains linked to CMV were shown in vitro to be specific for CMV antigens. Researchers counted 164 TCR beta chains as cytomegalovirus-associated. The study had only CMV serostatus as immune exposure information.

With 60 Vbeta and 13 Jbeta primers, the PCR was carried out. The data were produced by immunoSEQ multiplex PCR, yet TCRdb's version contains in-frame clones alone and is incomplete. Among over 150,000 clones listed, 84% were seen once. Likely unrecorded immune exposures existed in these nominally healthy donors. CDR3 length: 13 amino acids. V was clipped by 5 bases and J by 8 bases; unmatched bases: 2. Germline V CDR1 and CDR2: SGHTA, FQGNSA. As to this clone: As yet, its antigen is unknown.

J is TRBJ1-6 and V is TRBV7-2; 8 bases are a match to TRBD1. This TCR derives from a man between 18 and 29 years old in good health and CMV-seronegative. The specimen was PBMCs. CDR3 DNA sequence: TGTGCCAGCAGCAAGGACAGGGATTCACCCCTCCACTTT. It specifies CASSKDRDSPLHF.